The clone carrying this T cell receptor beta chain was found a few times. No antigen is known for it. Germline values: CDR1 ENHRY, CDR2 SYGVKD. V lost 0 bases, J lost 13 bases, and 5 bases stayed unmatched. The CDR3 sequence is 13 residues long. The data are from a study of response to subunit inactivated influenza vaccine. Study-wide points: Few additional T cells are recruited per seasonal influenza vaccination, authors suggested.

TCRdb reanalysed the RT-PCR reads using MiXCR and keeps one entry per CDR3 protein. Here the sample spans fewer than 550,000 distinct CDR3 sequences, roughly 25% being singletons. The source material was CD4+ T cells sorted from PBMCs, sampled 5 days after vaccination. V and J are TRBV10-3 and TRBJ2-4; 8 bases agree with TRBD1. This clonotype originated in a man between 45 and 60 years old who received an inactivated influenza vaccine. CDR3 DNA: TGTGCCATCAGTGAGTCCTCGGACAGGGAACAGTACTTC. It translates to CAISESSDREQYF.